Each of the 20 T cell receptor beta chains below was sequenced from the same sample in a study of T-cell memory formation after mild COVID-19. Each CDR3 protein is one row after TCRdb ran MiXCR on the 5' RACE reads. Of 250,000 to 350,000 distinct CDR3 sequences listed, 15% to 20% are singletons. Material for sequencing was PBMCs or a T cell subset sorted from them (not recorded which). The receptors were sampled from a man younger than 35 who had mild COVID-19 (a few samples of this study predate the infection). Cell type and time point are not known.

The table lists this clonotype with a few counts. The chain uses TRBV12-3 or TRBV12-4 and TRBJ1-3, with D unclear. The CDR3 sequence is 16 residues long. V was cut by 6 bases and J by 1 base, with 16 bases left in between. Here the CDR3 DNA reads TGTGCCAGCAGCCTTGGGAGGCCTAATTCTGGAAACACCATATATTTT. Residues: CASSLGRPNSGNTIYF.

This CDR3 reads CSARGQGAWDTQYF. In DNA, the CDR3 is TGCAGTGCTAGAGGACAGGGGGCGTGGGATACGCAGTATTTT. The V and J genes are TRBV20-1 and TRBJ2-3; 10 bases fit TRBD1. This CDR3 region has 14 residues. Germline CDR1 is DFQATT and CDR2 is SNEGSKA (reference sequence). The ends lost 1 base at V and 6 bases at J; junction bases unmatched: 4.

The rearrangement links TRBV20-1 to TRBJ1-5; D may be TRBD1 (6 bases). The CDR3 runs to 15 residues. Germline CDR1 DFQATT, CDR2 SNEGSKA (reference sequence). The V and J ends lost 5 bases and 6 bases respectively, with 20 bases between them. CDR3 sequence: CSAGTQGLAVQPQHF. Written as DNA, the CDR3 is TGCAGTGCTGGAACCCAGGGGCTCGCGGTTCAGCCCCAGCATTTT.

The sample holds a few counts of this clonotype. The J gene is TRBJ2-3, the V gene TRBV6-5; D gene unclear. CDR1 is MNHEY, CDR2 SVGAGI, per germline. This CDR3 region has 13 residues. V dropped 6 bases and J dropped 6 bases, with 13 bases sitting between them. CDR3 DNA sequence: TGTGCCAGCAGCCAGATGGGTCGGGATACGCAGTATTTT. The encoded protein is CASSQMGRDTQYF.

This clonotype was recorded many times. This chain joins TRBV20-1 and TRBJ2-2; D is uncertain. The CDR3 has 12 amino acids. With 4 bases removed from V and 0 bases from J, the gap between germline ends came to 3 bases. Germline V gives CDR1 DFQATT, CDR2 SNEGSKA (reference sequence). The CDR3 DNA reads TGCAGTGCTACCGCGAACACCGGGGAGCTGTTTTTT. This encodes CSATANTGELFF.

V and J are TRBV12-5 and TRBJ1-3; D gene unclear. In germline, CDR1 is LGHNT, CDR2 FRNRAP. V gave up 6 bases and J gave up 0 bases, with 6 bases separating them. The CDR3 loop spans 13 amino acids. The CDR3 spells CASGGNSGNTIYF. As DNA, the CDR3 is TGTGCTAGTGGGGGAAACTCTGGAAACACCATATATTTT.

The chain has TRBV3-1 and TRBJ2-3; 9 nucleotides agree with TRBD2. Per the germline V gene, CDR1 is LGHDT and CDR2 is YNNKEL (reference sequence). V lost 1 base, J lost 10 bases, and 12 bases stayed unmatched. The CDR3 runs to 16 residues. This chain's CDR3 is CASSQGGGGATRPQYF. The CDR3 DNA reads TGTGCCAGCAGCCAAGGGGGCGGGGGGGCGACCCGCCCGCAGTATTTT.

This clonotype was seen more than once but under ten times. The rearrangement links TRBV4-1 to TRBJ2-1, with a tentative D call TRBD2 (5 bases). Germline values: CDR1 MGHRA, CDR2 YSYEKL. The V and J ends lost 0 bases and 7 bases respectively, with 13 bases between them. The length of the CDR3 is 15 residues. In DNA, the CDR3 is TGCGCCAGCAGCCAAGAGACTACGGTAAAGAATGAGCAGTTCTTC. As protein: CASSQETTVKNEQFF.

The V and J genes are TRBV27 and TRBJ1-1; D unclear. The CDR3 consists of 14 residues. The V end lost 2 bases, the J end lost 1 base, and 8 bases lay between the germline ends. From germline, CDR1 is MNHEY and CDR2 SMNVEV (reference sequence). Here the CDR3 reads CASSLDPRNTEAFF. The CDR3 DNA reads as TGTGCCAGCAGTTTAGATCCAAGGAACACTGAAGCTTTCTTT.

This clonotype was seen ten or more times. This chain connects TRBV20-1 to TRBJ2-5, with 7 bases fitting TRBD1. This CDR3 region has 11 residues. The germline V gene has CDR1 DFQATT and CDR2 SNEGSKA (reference sequence). V lost 6 bases, J lost 5 bases, and 3 bases stayed unmatched. The CDR3 region is CSAIRGETQYF. In DNA, the CDR3 is TGCAGTGCAATCAGGGGGGAGACCCAGTACTTC.

Only a few counts were recorded for this clonotype. This chain connects TRBV2 to TRBJ2-7, with D perhaps matching TRBD2 (5 bases). The CDR3 spans 11 residues. The germline gives CDR1 SNHLY, CDR2 FYNNEI. Trimming removed 8 bases from V and 0 bases from J, with 5 bases in between. The CDR3, as DNA: TGTGCCAGCGGGAGCTCCTACGAGCAGTACGTC. This codes for CASGSSYEQYV.

This clonotype appeared many times. The J gene is TRBJ2-1, the V gene TRBV20-1; the match to TRBD1 covers 8 bases. This CDR3 region has 15 residues. V lost 2 bases to trimming and J lost 4 bases; unmatched junction nucleotides: 7. Germline V lookup: CDR1 DFQATT, CDR2 SNEGSKA (reference sequence). CDR3 in amino acids: CSARSPGQAYNEQFF. The DNA of the CDR3 is TGCAGTGCTAGATCACCGGGACAGGCATACAATGAGCAGTTCTTC.

This clonotype came up a few times. The chain is built from TRBV5-1 and TRBJ2-2; D remains unclear. The germline V and J ends were trimmed by 6 bases and 1 base, with 7 bases remaining between them. CDR1 is SGHRS and CDR2 is YFSETQ in the germline V gene. The CDR3 consists of 13 residues. CDR3 region: CASKTENTGELFF. CDR3 DNA: TGCGCCAGCAAAACGGAGAACACCGGGGAGCTGTTTTTT.

The V call is TRBV6-2 or TRBV6-3, the J call TRBJ1-5, with 9 nucleotides matching TRBD1. CDR3 length: 13 amino acids. J lost 5 bases, V lost 7 bases, and 3 bases had no gene match. Per germline, CDR1 MNHEY and CDR2 SVGEGT. The CDR3 DNA is TGTGCCAGCACAGGACAGGGGCATCAGCCCCAGCATTTT. Its protein product is CASTGQGHQPQHF.

This clonotype has just a few counts. The chain has TRBV6-6 and TRBJ1-2; D is perhaps TRBD1 (6 bases). Trimming stripped 2 bases from V and 10 bases from J, with 14 bases between. CDR1 and CDR2 from the germline V gene are MNHNY and SVGAGI (reference sequence). The length of the CDR3 is 13 residues. CDR3 amino acids: CASSYGGRGHYTF. For the CDR3, the DNA is TGTGCCAGCAGTTACGGGGGCAGGGGACACTACACCTTC.

This clonotype has only a few counts. V and J are TRBV7-9 and TRBJ2-7; no clear D gene. The CDR3 consists of 13 residues. Per the germline V gene, CDR1 is SEHNR and CDR2 is FQNEAQ (reference sequence). Between the trimmed V and J ends, which lost 1 base and 3 bases, there was a span of 7 bases. The CDR3, as DNA: TGTGCCAGCAGCTTAGACGTCGGCTACGAGCAGTACTTC. Translating gives CASSLDVGYEQYF.

In its sample, this clonotype was seen a few times. The chain is built from TRBV27 and TRBJ2-3; D not resolved. This CDR3 is 14 amino acids long. V was clipped by 5 bases and J by 2 bases, with 11 bases between them. The V gene's germline CDR1 is MNHEY and CDR2 SMNVEV (reference sequence). The chain's CDR3 is CASSITEVTDTQYF. In nucleotides, the CDR3 is TGTGCCAGCAGTATTACTGAAGTCACAGATACGCAGTATTTT.

The rearrangement uses TRBV2 and TRBJ2-2; D remains ambiguous. The germline V gene encodes CDR1 SNHLY and CDR2 FYNNEI. V lost 6 bases and J 7 bases, leaving 9 bases between the germline ends. CDR3 length: 12 residues. CDR3 amino acids: CASRWTHGELFF. CDR3 bases: TGTGCCAGCAGGTGGACGCACGGGGAGCTGTTTTTT.

This clonotype was seen more than once but under ten times. The chain combines TRBV6-2 or TRBV6-3 with TRBJ1-2; D gene ambiguous. In germline, CDR1 is MNHEY, CDR2 SVGEGT. V dropped 7 bases and J dropped 3 bases, with 15 bases sitting between them. The CDR3 extends over 14 amino acids. CDR3 bases: TGTGCCAGCAATGGAAAACTGCCCTACTATGGCTACACCTTC. Amino acids: CASNGKLPYYGYTF.

This clonotype has just a few counts. This sequence joins TRBV3-1 and TRBJ1-1; the match to TRBD1 covers 10 bases. Germline V CDR1 and CDR2: LGHDT, YNNKEL (reference sequence). With V trimmed by 2 bases and J by 11 bases, 5 bases remained unmatched. This CDR3 region has 13 residues. CDR3 region: CASSQRGTGEAFF. The CDR3 bases are TGTGCCAGCAGCCAAAGAGGGACAGGGGAGGCTTTCTTT.